The present entry profiles one T cell receptor beta chain with its context. Antigen specificity is unknown. This entry is derived from a study of CD8 T cells in ankylosing spondylitis. Germline CDR1 is SEHNR and CDR2 is FQNEAQ (reference sequence). V gave up 4 bases and J gave up 0 bases; unmatched junction bases: 6. The CDR3 length is 16 residues. Regarding the study as a whole: Characteristic of ankylosing spondylitis blood, it appeared, was a TCR beta motif comprising about 8 highly homologous variants.

Libraries for TCR beta were made by quantitative 5'-RACE with molecular barcodes. TCRdb recomputed calls from the 5' RACE reads with MiXCR, one row per CDR3 protein. The table includes 100,000 or so distinct CDR3 sequences, roughly 10% detected once. The TCR comes from a male donor with ankylosing spondylitis. Sequencing used blood, either unsorted or a sorted T cell fraction (not recorded which). The V call is TRBV7-9, the J call TRBJ2-1; the match to TRBD2 covers 7 bases. CDR3: CASSSPAGSSYNEQFF. In DNA, the CDR3 is TGTGCCAGCAGCTCACCAGCGGGAAGCTCCTACAATGAGCAGTTCTTC.